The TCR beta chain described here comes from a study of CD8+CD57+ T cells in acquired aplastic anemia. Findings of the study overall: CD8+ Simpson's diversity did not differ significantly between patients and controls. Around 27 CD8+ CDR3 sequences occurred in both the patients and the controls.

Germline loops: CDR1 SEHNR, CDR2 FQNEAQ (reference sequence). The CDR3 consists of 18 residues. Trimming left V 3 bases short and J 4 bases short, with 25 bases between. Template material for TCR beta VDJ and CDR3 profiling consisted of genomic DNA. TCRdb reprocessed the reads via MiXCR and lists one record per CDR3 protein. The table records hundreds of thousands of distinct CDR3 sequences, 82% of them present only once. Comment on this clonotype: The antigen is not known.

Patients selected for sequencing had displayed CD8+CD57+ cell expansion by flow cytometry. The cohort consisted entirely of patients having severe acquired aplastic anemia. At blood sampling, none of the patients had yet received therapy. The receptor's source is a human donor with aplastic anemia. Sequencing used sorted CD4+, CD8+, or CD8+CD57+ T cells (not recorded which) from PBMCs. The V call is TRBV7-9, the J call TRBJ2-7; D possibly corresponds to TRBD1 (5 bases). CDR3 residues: CASSFHTDVTALSYEQYV. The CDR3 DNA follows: TGTGCCAGCAGCTTTCATACAGACGTGACAGCTCTTTCGTACGAGCAGTACGTC.